This TCR beta chain emerged from a study of graft-versus-host responses after intestinal transplantation. Study at large: Transplantation in recipients was multivisceral, liver-intestinal, or isolated intestinal. Following induction with anti-thymocyte globulin, all recipients were given tacrolimus and steroids for around three years. General study results and limits: Declines in HvG clones occurring early post-transplant were associated with peak circulating GvH clone levels. Recipient marrow harbored GvH clones, some of which surfaced first in ileum or blood.

About this clone itself: What it binds is unknown.

With 4 bases clipped from V and 6 bases from J, the junction kept 0 bases outside the gene matches. Germline-derived CDR1 and CDR2 are MNHEY and SMNVEV (reference sequence). CDR3 length: 13 amino acids. Lymphocytes (intraepithelial and lamina propria) were released by processing the graft tissue. Method: immunoSEQ multiplex PCR; TCRdb's copy keeps in-frame clones and lacks some. In the table there are around 17,000 clones, roughly 78% of which are singletons. Sequenced here: ileum tissue, sampled around 96 days after intestinal transplant. This TCR was sampled from a human patient who received an intestinal transplant, so some T cells may come from the graft donor. The chain carries TRBV27 and TRBJ2-3; TRBD2 matches 11 bases. The CDR3 spells CASSWTSGDTQYF. The CDR3 DNA sequence: TGTGCCAGCAGTTGGACTAGCGGGGATACGCAGTATTTT.